A selection of T cell receptor beta chains follows, all from one sample in a study of T-cell reconstitution after alpha-beta-depleted transplantation in children. Each CDR3 protein gets one entry after TCRdb re-called the PCR reads with MiXCR. The sample lists approximately 70,000 distinct CDR3 sequences, over 4.5% occurring once. This sample comprised PBMCs, mostly from graft donor cells, obtained 180 days after TCRalphabeta/CD19-depleted stem cell transplant. The receptors derive from a boy younger than two who had a stem cell transplant for acute myeloid leukemia, so the T cells may come from the graft donor. Both conserved end residues are part of each CDR3. The D gene is left open where the match is weak. Expanded clones get a size class; other rows say once, few or many, or leave the size out.

>TRBD2|TRBJ2-3|TRBV9|many
CASSASGGRDTQYF
TGTGCCAGCAGCGCTAGCGGGGGGAGGGATACGCAGTATTTT
>TRBD2|TRBJ2-1|TRBV7-2|many
CASSSIGTSGGPRSSYNEQFF
TGTGCCAGCAGCAGCATAGGGACTAGCGGGGGCCCACGTAGCTCCTACAATGAGCAGTTCTTC
>NA|TRBJ2-7|TRBV20-1|many
CSASGDATYEQYF
TGCAGTGCTAGCGGTGACGCCACCTACGAGCAGTACTTC
>TRBD1|TRBJ1-6|TRBV30|many
CAWTGGRSPLHF
TGTGCCTGGACAGGGGGGCGTTCACCCCTCCACTTT
>NA|TRBJ2-5|TRBV29-1|many
CSGDQLGTQYF
TGCAGCGGGGATCAGCTGGGGACCCAGTACTTC
>TRBD1|TRBJ1-3|TRBV12-3/TRBV12-4|many
CASSFDRGTSGNTIYF
TGTGCCAGCAGTTTCGACAGGGGGACTTCTGGAAACACCATATATTTT
>TRBD1|TRBJ1-5|TRBV2|many
CASSVGLEDRDNQPQHF
TGTGCCAGCAGTGTTGGGCTTGAGGACAGGGATAACCAGCCCCAGCATTTT
>NA|TRBJ2-7|TRBV30|many
CAWSVLGGTFYEQYF
TGTGCCTGGAGTGTACTGGGGGGAACCTTCTACGAGCAGTACTTC
>NA|TRBJ2-6|TRBV6-5|many
CASSYSRGRGANVLTF
TGTGCCAGCAGTTACTCCAGGGGCAGGGGGGCCAACGTCCTGACTTTC
>NA|TRBJ1-6|TRBV28|many
CASSPDSSYNSPLHF
TGTGCCAGCAGCCCCGACAGCTCCTATAATTCACCCCTCCACTTT
>NA|TRBJ2-5|TRBV30|many
CAWSEVTLLQETQYF
TGTGCCTGGAGTGAGGTCACACTCCTCCAAGAGACCCAGTACTTC
>NA|TRBJ1-6|TRBV20-1|many
CSARAPPDSPLHF
TGCAGTGCTAGAGCTCCCCCGGATTCACCCCTCCACTTT
>NA|TRBJ1-2|TRBV19|many
CASSIYGERFSGYTF
TGTGCCAGTAGTATATATGGGGAGAGGTTCTCTGGCTACACCTTC
>NA|TRBJ1-5|TRBV12-3/TRBV12-4|many
CASRDHQGLPQHF
TGTGCCAGCAGGGACCACCAGGGGCTGCCCCAGCATTTT
>NA|TRBJ2-5|TRBV7-6|many
CASSSWTGRGETQYF
TGTGCCAGCAGCTCTTGGACAGGCCGGGGGGAGACCCAGTACTTC
>NA|TRBJ2-5|TRBV7-9|many
CASSLDPGPETQYF
TGTGCCAGCAGCTTAGACCCGGGGCCAGAGACCCAGTACTTC
>NA|TRBJ2-1|TRBV5-1|many
CASSPRQATYNEQFF
TGCGCCAGCAGCCCCCGACAGGCTACCTACAATGAGCAGTTCTTC
>NA|TRBJ2-7|TRBV24-1|many
CATSGRQLNDQQYF
TGTGCCACCAGCGGAAGACAGTTGAATGACCAGCAGTACTTC
>TRBD1|TRBJ1-6|TRBV12-3/TRBV12-4|many
CASTGQGHNSPLHF
TGTGCCAGCACCGGACAGGGCCATAATTCACCCCTCCACTTT
>TRBD1|TRBJ1-2|TRBV5-1|many
CASSGARTGRGGYTF
TGCGCCAGCAGCGGAGCCCGGACAGGAAGGGGTGGCTACACCTTC
>TRBD1|TRBJ2-4|TRBV20-1|NA
CSAPVNRDRVWGKNIQYF
TGCAGTGCTCCCGTCAACCGGGACAGGGTATGGGGCAAAAACATTCAGTACTTC
>NA|TRBJ2-7|TRBV12-3/TRBV12-4|many
CASSPSREGEQYF
TGTGCCAGCAGTCCCTCGCGAGAGGGAGAGCAGTACTTC
>NA|TRBJ1-1|TRBV6-5|many
CASSYRGGGPTNTEAFF
TGTGCCAGCAGTTACAGGGGCGGTGGGCCTACGAACACTGAAGCTTTCTTT
>NA|TRBJ1-1|TRBV13|many
CASSGRDAGLNTEAFF
TGTGCCAGCAGCGGCCGGGACGCGGGCCTGAACACTGAAGCTTTCTTT
>NA|TRBJ2-6|TRBV15|many
CATSRDSTSGANVLTF
TGTGCCACCAGCAGAGACTCGACCTCTGGGGCCAACGTCCTGACTTTC
>NA|TRBJ1-6|TRBV28|many
CASSLEAGFYNSPLHF
TGTGCCAGCAGTTTAGAGGCAGGGTTCTATAATTCACCCCTCCACTTT
>NA|TRBJ2-4|TRBV20-1|many
CSAAELAKNIQYF
TGCAGTGCTGCGGAGCTAGCCAAAAACATTCAGTACTTC
>NA|TRBJ1-4|TRBV11-3|many
CASSPAGWSNEKLFF
TGTGCCAGCAGCCCGGCAGGGTGGAGTAATGAAAAACTGTTTTTT
>TRBD2|TRBJ2-5|TRBV7-9|many
CASSLTSGAETQYF
TGTGCCAGCAGCTTGACTAGCGGGGCGGAGACCCAGTACTTC
>TRBD1|TRBJ1-4|TRBV18|many
CASSPGQGVQEKLFF
TGTGCCAGCTCACCGGGACAGGGGGTTCAGGAAAAACTGTTTTTT
>NA|TRBJ1-1|TRBV2|many
CASSEIRGLNTEAFF
TGTGCCAGCAGTGAAATACGGGGTTTAAACACTGAAGCTTTCTTT
>TRBD2|TRBJ2-1|TRBV9|many
CASSVVPLTSGGFPEQFF
TGTGCCAGCAGCGTAGTCCCCCTGACTAGCGGGGGGTTTCCGGAGCAGTTCTTC
>NA|TRBJ2-1|TRBV20-1|many
CSASSGREQFF
TGCAGTGCTAGTTCCGGACGCGAGCAGTTCTTC
>NA|TRBJ2-2|TRBV20-1|many
CSARSGRGTGELFF
TGCAGTGCTAGGTCCGGACGGGGAACCGGGGAGCTGTTTTTT
>NA|TRBJ1-1|TRBV20-1|many
CSARDRLNTEAFF
TGCAGTGCTAGAGATAGGTTGAACACTGAAGCTTTCTTT
>TRBD1|TRBJ1-2|TRBV20-1|many
CSARARTGNYGYTF
TGCAGTGCTAGAGCCCGGACAGGCAACTATGGCTACACCTTC
>NA|TRBJ2-7|TRBV20-1|many
CSARGRYSSYEQYF
TGCAGTGCTAGGGGCAGGTATAGCTCCTACGAGCAGTACTTC
>NA|TRBJ2-1|TRBV12-3/TRBV12-4|many
CASSLKGSSYNEQFF
TGTGCCAGCAGTTTAAAGGGGAGCTCCTACAATGAGCAGTTCTTC
>TRBD2|TRBJ2-5|TRBV6-5|many
CASSWTSGGGETQYF
TGTGCCAGCAGCTGGACTAGCGGCGGTGGAGAGACCCAGTACTTC
>NA|TRBJ1-5|TRBV28|many
CASSLYGQPQHF
TGTGCCAGCAGTTTATATGGTCAGCCCCAGCATTTT
>NA|TRBJ2-1|TRBV7-8|many
CASSLMKGMNEQFF
TGTGCCAGCAGCTTAATGAAGGGTATGAATGAGCAGTTCTTC
>NA|TRBJ2-7|TRBV12-3/TRBV12-4|many
CASSLGRAPYEQYF
TGTGCCAGCAGTTTAGGCAGGGCCCCCTACGAGCAGTACTTC
>TRBD2|TRBJ2-1|TRBV7-9|many
CASSSVGTGGRYNEQFF
TGTGCCAGCAGCTCCGTGGGGACGGGGGGGCGCTACAATGAGCAGTTCTTC
>TRBD1|TRBJ1-6|TRBV27|NA
CASSWDRALGSPLHF
TGTGCCAGCAGTTGGGACAGGGCCCTGGGTTCACCCCTCCACTTT
>NA|TRBJ2-3|TRBV6-6|many
CASNRVSRRTDTQYF
TGTGCCAGCAATAGGGTCTCGCGCCGGACAGATACGCAGTATTTT
>NA|TRBJ2-1|TRBV2|many
CASMVGFSSYNEQFF
TGTGCCAGCATGGTGGGGTTTAGCTCCTACAATGAGCAGTTCTTC
>NA|TRBJ1-2|TRBV15|many
CATSREAGYGYTF
TGTGCCACCAGCAGAGAGGCAGGCTATGGCTACACCTTC
>TRBD2|TRBJ2-1|TRBV7-2|many
CASSFLRRGDYNEQFF
TGTGCCAGCAGCTTCCTTCGGCGGGGGGACTACAATGAGCAGTTCTTC
>TRBD1|TRBJ2-1|TRBV7-2|many
CASSLAPGTGWNEQFF
TGTGCCAGCAGCTTAGCCCCTGGGACAGGGTGGAATGAGCAGTTCTTC
>NA|TRBJ1-5|TRBV27|many
CASSPARAGNQPQHF
TGTGCCAGCAGCCCCGCTAGGGCGGGCAATCAGCCCCAGCATTTT
>TRBD1|TRBJ1-2|TRBV6-2/TRBV6-3|many
CASSLLGTGNGYTF
TGTGCCAGCAGTCTATTGGGGACAGGGAACGGCTACACCTTC
>NA|TRBJ1-5|TRBV12-3/TRBV12-4|many
CASSLGTAYQPQHF
TGTGCCAGCAGTTTAGGGACAGCTTATCAGCCCCAGCATTTT
>NA|TRBJ2-2|TRBV7-9|many
CASSDTRVPNTTGELFF
TGTGCCAGCAGCGATACACGGGTACCTAACACTACCGGGGAGCTGTTTTTT
>TRBD1|TRBJ1-3|TRBV5-1|many
CASSPEPGTGGRNTTYF
TGCGCCAGCAGCCCCGAGCCCGGGACAGGGGGCCGGAACACCACATATTTT
>NA|TRBJ2-3|TRBV4-2|many
CASSQDGRVGTDTQYF
TGTGCCAGCAGCCAAGATGGCAGGGTGGGCACAGATACGCAGTATTTT
>TRBD1|TRBJ1-6|TRBV12-3/TRBV12-4|many
CASSLVVGTGAEYNSPLHF
TGTGCCAGCAGTTTGGTTGTCGGGACAGGGGCCGAATATAATTCACCCCTCCACTTT
>TRBD1|TRBJ2-1|TRBV27|many
CATTTRTGRNHEQFF
TGTGCCACAACAACACGGACAGGGCGTAATCATGAGCAGTTCTTC